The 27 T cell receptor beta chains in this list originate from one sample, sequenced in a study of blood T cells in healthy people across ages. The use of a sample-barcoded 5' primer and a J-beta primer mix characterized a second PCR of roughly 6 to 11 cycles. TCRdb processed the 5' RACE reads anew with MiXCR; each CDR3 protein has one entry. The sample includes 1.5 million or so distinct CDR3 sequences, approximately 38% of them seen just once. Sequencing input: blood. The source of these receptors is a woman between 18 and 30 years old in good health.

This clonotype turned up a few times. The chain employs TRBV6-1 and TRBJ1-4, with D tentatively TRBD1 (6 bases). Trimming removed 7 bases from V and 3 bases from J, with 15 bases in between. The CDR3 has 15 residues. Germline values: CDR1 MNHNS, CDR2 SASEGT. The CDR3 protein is CASTIRGHPNEKLFF. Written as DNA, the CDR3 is TGTGCCAGCACCATCAGGGGACACCCTAATGAAAAACTGTTTTTT.

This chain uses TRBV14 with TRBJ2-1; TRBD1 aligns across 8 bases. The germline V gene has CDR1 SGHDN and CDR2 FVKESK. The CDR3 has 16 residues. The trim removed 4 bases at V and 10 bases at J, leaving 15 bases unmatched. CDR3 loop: CASSPIRGQGSGEQFF. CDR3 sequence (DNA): TGTGCCAGCAGCCCTATCCGAGGACAGGGTTCGGGCGAGCAGTTCTTC.

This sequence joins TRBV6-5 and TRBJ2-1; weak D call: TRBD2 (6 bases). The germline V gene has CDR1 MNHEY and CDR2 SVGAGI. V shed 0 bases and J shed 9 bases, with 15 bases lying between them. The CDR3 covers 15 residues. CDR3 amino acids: CASSYSRQFSGEQFF. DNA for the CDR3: TGTGCCAGCAGTTACTCGAGGCAGTTTAGCGGTGAGCAGTTCTTC.

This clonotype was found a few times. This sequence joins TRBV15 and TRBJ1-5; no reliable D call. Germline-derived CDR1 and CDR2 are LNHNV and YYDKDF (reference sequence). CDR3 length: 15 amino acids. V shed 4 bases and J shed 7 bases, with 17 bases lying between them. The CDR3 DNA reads TGTGCCACCAGCATCAAACGGAACGCAAAGCAGCCCCAGCATTTT. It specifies CATSIKRNAKQPQHF.

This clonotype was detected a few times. The CDR3 loop is CASSQDGGLPLYEQYF. The CDR3 DNA reads as TGTGCCAGCAGCCAAGATGGGGGACTTCCCCTCTATGAGCAGTACTTC. V usage is TRBV14 and J usage is TRBJ2-7; possibly TRBD2 for D (6 bases). This CDR3 region has 16 residues. The germline V gene has CDR1 SGHDN and CDR2 FVKESK. The V and J ends lost 0 bases and 7 bases respectively, with 19 bases between them. Drawing the rest from reference TRBV14 and TRBJ2-7, the complete variable domain is EAGVTQFPSHSVIEKGQTVTLRCDPISGHDNLYWYRRVMGKEIKFLLHFVKESKQDESGMPNNRFLAERTGGTYSTLKVQPAELEDSGVYFCASSQDGGLPLYEQYFGPGTRLTVT.

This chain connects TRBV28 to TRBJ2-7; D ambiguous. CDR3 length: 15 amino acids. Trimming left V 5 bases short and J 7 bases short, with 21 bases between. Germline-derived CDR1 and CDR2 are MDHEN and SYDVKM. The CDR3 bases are TGTGCCAGCAGTCGTTTCCCCGGACCTAACAATGAGCAGTACTTC. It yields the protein CASSRFPGPNNEQYF.

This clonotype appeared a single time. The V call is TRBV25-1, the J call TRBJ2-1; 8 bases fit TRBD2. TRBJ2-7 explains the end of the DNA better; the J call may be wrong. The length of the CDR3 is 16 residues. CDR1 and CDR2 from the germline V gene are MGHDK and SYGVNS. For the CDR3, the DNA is TGTGCCAGCAGAGGTAGCGGGGCCTCTTCCTACAATGAGCAGTACTTC. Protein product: CASRGSGASSYNEQYF.

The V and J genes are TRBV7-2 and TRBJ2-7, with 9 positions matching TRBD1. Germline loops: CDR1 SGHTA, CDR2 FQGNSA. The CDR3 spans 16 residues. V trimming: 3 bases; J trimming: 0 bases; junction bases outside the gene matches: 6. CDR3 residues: CASSLMTGGTSYEQYF. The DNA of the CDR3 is TGTGCCAGCAGCTTGATGACAGGGGGAACCTCCTACGAGCAGTACTTC.

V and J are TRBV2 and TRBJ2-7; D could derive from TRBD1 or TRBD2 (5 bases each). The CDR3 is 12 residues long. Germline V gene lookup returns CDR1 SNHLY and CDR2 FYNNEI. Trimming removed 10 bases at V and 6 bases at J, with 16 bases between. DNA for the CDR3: TGTGCCACCCGGGACCGGGTGGGCGAGCAGTACTTC. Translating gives CATRDRVGEQYF.

This CDR3 is CASSHTGGSGNTEAFF. Here the CDR3 DNA reads TGTGCCAGCTCCCATACAGGGGGCTCGGGGAACACTGAAGCTTTCTTT. This chain connects TRBV18 to TRBJ1-1; 9 bases map to TRBD1. This CDR3 is 16 amino acids long. Per germline, CDR1 KGHSH and CDR2 LQKENI. V gave up 6 bases and J gave up 1 base; unmatched junction bases: 9.

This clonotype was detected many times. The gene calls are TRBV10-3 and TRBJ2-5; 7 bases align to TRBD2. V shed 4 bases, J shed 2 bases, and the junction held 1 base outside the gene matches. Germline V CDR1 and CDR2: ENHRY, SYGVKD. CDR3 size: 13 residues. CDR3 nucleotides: TGTGCCATCAGTGGAGCGGGACAAGAGACCCAGTACTTC. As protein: CAISGAGQETQYF.

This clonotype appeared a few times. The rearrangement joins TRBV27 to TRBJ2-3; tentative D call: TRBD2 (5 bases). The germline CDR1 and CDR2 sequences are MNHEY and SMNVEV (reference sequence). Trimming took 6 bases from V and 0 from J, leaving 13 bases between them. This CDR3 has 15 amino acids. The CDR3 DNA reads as TGTGCCAGCAGGAACCCGACTATAAGCACAGATACGCAGTATTTT. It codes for CASRNPTISTDTQYF.

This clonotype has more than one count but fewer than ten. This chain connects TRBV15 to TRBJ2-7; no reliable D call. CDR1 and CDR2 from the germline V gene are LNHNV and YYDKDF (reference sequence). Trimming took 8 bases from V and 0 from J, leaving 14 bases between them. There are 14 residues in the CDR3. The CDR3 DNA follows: TGTGCCACCGCTCTCCGGGCTAGCTCCTACGAGCAGTACTTC. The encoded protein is CATALRASSYEQYF.

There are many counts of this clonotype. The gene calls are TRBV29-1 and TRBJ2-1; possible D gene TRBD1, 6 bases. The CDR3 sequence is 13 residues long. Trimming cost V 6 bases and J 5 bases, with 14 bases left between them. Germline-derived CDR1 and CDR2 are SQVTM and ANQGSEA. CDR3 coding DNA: TGCAGCGTCCTAATCGACAGGAACAATGAGCAGTTCTTC. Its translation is CSVLIDRNNEQFF.

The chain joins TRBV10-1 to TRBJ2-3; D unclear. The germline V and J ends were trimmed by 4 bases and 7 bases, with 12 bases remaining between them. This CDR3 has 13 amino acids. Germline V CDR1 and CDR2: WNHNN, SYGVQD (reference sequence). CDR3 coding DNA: TGCGCCAGCAGTGCCCCTAATGATAATACGCAGTATTTT. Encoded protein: CASSAPNDNTQYF.

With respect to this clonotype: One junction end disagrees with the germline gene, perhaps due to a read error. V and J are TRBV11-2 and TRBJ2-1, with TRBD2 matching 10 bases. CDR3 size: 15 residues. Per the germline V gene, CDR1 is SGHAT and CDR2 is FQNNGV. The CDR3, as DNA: TGTGCCGGCAGCTTAAGGAGGCTAGCGGGGGTGGAGCAGTTCTTC. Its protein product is CAGSLRRLAGVEQFF.

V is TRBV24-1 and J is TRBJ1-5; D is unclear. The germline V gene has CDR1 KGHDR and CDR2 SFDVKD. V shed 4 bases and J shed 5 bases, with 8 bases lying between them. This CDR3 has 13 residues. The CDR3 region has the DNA TGTGCCACCAGTGACTCAAGCCATCAGCCCCAGCATTTT. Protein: CATSDSSHQPQHF.

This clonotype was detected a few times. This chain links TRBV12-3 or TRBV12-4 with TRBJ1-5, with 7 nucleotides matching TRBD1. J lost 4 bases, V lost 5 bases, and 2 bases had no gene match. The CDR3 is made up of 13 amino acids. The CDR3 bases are TGTGCCAGCAGTGGGACAGTGAATCAGCCCCAGCATTTT. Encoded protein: CASSGTVNQPQHF.

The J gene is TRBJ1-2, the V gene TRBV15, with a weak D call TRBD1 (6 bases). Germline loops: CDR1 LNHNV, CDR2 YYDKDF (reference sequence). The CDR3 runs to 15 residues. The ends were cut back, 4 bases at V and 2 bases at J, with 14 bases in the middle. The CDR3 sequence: CATSNRDTGNYGYTF. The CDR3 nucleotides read TGTGCCACCAGCAACCGGGACACCGGGAACTATGGCTACACCTTC. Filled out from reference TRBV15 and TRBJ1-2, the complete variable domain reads DAMVIQNPRYQVTQFGKPVTLSCSQTLNHNVMYWYQQKSSQAPKLLFHYYDKDFNNEADTPDNFQSRRPNTSFCFLDIRSPGLGDTAMYLCATSNRDTGNYGYTFGSGTRLTVV.

CDR3 in amino acids: CASSRGDSGVQETQYF. CDR3 sequence (DNA): TGTGCCAGCAGCCGGGGGGACAGCGGGGTACAAGAGACCCAGTACTTC. V and J are TRBV7-2 and TRBJ2-5; perhaps D is TRBD1 or TRBD2 (7 bases each). The germline gives CDR1 SGHTA, CDR2 FQGNSA. The CDR3 is made up of 16 amino acids. The V end was cut by 5 bases, the J end by 2 bases, with 18 bases between.

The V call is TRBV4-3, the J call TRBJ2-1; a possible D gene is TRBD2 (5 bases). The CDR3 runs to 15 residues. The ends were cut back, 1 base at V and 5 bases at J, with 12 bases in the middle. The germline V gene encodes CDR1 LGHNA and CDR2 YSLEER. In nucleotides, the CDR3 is TGCGCCAGCAGCCAAGGAGAGACTATTAACAATGAGCAGTTCTTC. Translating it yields CASSQGETINNEQFF.

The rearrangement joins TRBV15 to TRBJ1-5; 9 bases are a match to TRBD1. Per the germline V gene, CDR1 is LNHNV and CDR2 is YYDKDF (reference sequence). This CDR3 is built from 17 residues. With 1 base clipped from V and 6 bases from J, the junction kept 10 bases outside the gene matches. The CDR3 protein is CATSRGQGDGSTQPQHF. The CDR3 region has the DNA TGTGCCACCAGCAGAGGACAGGGGGATGGTAGTACTCAGCCCCAGCATTTT.

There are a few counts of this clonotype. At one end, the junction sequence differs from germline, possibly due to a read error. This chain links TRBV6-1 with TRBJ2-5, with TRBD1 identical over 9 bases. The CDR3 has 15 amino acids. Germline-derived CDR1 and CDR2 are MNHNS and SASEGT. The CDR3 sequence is CASSEAGTGMQTQYF. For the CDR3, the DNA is TGTGCCAGCAGCGAAGCCGGGACAGGGATGCAGACCCAGTACTTC.

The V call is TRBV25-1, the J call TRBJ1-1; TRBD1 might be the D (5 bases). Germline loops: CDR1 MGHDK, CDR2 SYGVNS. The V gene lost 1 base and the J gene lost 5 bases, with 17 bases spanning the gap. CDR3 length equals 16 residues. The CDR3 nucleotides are TGTGCCAGCAGTGAATGGGGGGGGGTGGGAGAAACTGAAGCTTTCTTT. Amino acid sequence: CASSEWGGVGETEAFF.

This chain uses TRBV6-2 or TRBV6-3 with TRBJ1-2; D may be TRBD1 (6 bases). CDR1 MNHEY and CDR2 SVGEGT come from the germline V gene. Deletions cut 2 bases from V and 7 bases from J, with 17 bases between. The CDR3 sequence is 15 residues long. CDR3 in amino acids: CASSYEDRPGGGYTF. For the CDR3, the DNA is TGTGCCAGCAGTTACGAGGACAGACCCGGGGGTGGCTACACCTTC.

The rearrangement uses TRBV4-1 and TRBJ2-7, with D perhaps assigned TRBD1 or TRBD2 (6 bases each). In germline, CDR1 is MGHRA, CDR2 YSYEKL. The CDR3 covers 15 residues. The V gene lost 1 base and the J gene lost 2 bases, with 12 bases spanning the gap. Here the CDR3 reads CASSQAQGGPYEQYF. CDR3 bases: TGCGCCAGCAGCCAAGCTCAAGGGGGGCCCTACGAGCAGTACTTC.

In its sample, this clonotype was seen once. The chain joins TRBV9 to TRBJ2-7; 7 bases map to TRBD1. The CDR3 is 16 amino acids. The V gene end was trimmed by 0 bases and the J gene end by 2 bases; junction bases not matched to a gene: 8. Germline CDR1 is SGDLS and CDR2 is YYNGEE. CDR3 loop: CASSVGSRDSAYEQYF. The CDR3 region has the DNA TGTGCCAGCAGCGTAGGATCCCGGGACAGCGCCTACGAGCAGTACTTC.